This TCR beta chain was documented in a study of shared clonotypes between healthy human individuals. Each sample came from a Caucasian adult donor living in Nashville, Tennessee. V was cut by 0 bases and J by 6 bases, with 15 bases left in between. This CDR3 contains 16 residues. The germline V gene encodes CDR1 MNHEY and CDR2 SVGAGI. Notes on the study in general: Clonotype sharing levels among donors were expected to vary with sequencing depth. Naive subsets, compared against memory subsets, generally had larger estimated richness values. Roughly 5% of naive CD4 clonotypes were shared across four donors.

Profiled with immunoSEQ multiplex PCR; TCRdb holds only in-frame clones, not every one. The table includes 2 million to 2.5 million clones, approximately 94% detected once. Details on this clone: Antigen: not known.

The clonotype comes from a young man in good health. The V and J genes are TRBV6-5 and TRBJ2-1; D possibly corresponds to TRBD2 (7 bases). The material sequenced was naive CD4+ T cells sorted from blood. Specified subset: CD45RA+ positively selected. CDR3 loop: CASSYSSLGGLNEQFF. The CDR3 region has the DNA TGTGCCAGCAGTTACTCTTCTCTGGGGGGGCTCAATGAGCAGTTCTTC.